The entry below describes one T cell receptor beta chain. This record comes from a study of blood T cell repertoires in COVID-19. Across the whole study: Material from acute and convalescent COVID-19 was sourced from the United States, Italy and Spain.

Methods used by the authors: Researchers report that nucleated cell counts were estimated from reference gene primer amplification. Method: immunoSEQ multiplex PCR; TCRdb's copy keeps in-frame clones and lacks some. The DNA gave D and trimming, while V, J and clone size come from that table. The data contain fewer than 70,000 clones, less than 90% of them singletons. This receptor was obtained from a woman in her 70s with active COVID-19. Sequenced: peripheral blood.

The chain's CDR3 is CAWSVLVGAGEKLFF. The DNA of the CDR3 is TGTGCCTGGAGTGTACTCGTTGGGGCTGGCGAAAAACTGTTTTTT. The chain links TRBV30 to TRBJ1-4, with D possibly being TRBD1 (5 bases). CDR1 is GTSNPN and CDR2 is SVGIG in the germline V gene (reference sequence). The CDR3 totals 15 residues. Deletions cut 0 bases from V and 8 bases from J, with 16 bases between. The full variable domain, rest sourced from reference TRBV30 and TRBJ1-4, is SQTIHQWPATLVQPVGSPLSLECTVEGTSNPNLYWYRQAAGRGLQLLFYSVGIGQISSEVPQNLSASRPQDRQFILSSKKLLLSDSGFYLCAWSVLVGAGEKLFFGSGTQLSVL.